This passage covers 22 T cell receptor beta chains from one sample sequenced in a study of blood T cell repertoires in COVID-19 (dated by TCRdb to 2020 to 2022). To prepare the library, the immunoSEQ multiplex PCR assay was applied. TCRdb took over this immuneACCESS table, retaining in-frame rearrangements with V and J assigned. Such tables are incomplete; in checked studies, under half of the missing clones stem from an unresolved V gene, and the remainder is unexplained. This sample lists some 180,000 clones; around 83% were detected once. The ten largest clones capture 6.5% to 9% of the sample. Sample: peripheral blood. The receptor set was obtained from a woman aged 55-69 years with acute or convalescent COVID-19.

DNA for the CDR3: TGTGCCTGGAGGACCACAGGGGACACTGAAGCTTTCTTT. Translating gives CAWRTTGDTEAFF. This chain joins TRBV30 and TRBJ1-1; the match to TRBD1 covers 7 bases. The V and J ends lost 3 bases and 3 bases, in that order; junction bases with no gene match: 4. The CDR3 totals 13 residues. CDR1 and CDR2 (germline): GTSNPN, SVGIG (reference sequence).

The V call is TRBV7-9, the J call TRBJ1-2, with D possibly matching TRBD1 (6 bases). Trimming removed 0 bases from V and 7 bases from J, with 18 bases in between. This CDR3 is built from 16 residues. The germline CDR1 and CDR2 sequences are SEHNR and FQNEAQ (reference sequence). DNA for the CDR3: TGTGCCAGCAGCTTAGCGATCATACAGGGAGAGGGTGGCTACACCTTC. This sequence encodes CASSLAIIQGEGGYTF.

The chain combines TRBV27 with TRBJ2-1, with D possibly matching TRBD1 (6 bases). V lost 8 bases, J lost 3 bases, and 14 bases lay in between. In germline, CDR1 is MNHEY, CDR2 SMNVEV (reference sequence). There are 14 residues in the CDR3. The DNA of the CDR3 is TGTGCCAGCCGGAATCCGGGACACTACAATGAGCAGTTCTTC. The encoded protein is CASRNPGHYNEQFF.

A word on this clone: Other DNA sequences in this sample translate to the same CDR3. The chain uses TRBV28 and TRBJ1-5; D gene ambiguous. This CDR3 has 14 residues. V was pared by 0 bases and J by 2 bases, with 5 bases between. CDR1 is MDHEN, CDR2 SYDVKM, per germline. In DNA, the CDR3 is TGTGCCAGCAGTTTATGGGGAGGCAATCAGCCCCAGCATTTT. Protein sequence: CASSLWGGNQPQHF.

This rearrangement joins TRBV18 to TRBJ2-3, with a possible D match to TRBD2 (5 bases). Germline V gene lookup returns CDR1 KGHSH and CDR2 LQKENI. Trimming cost V 0 bases and J 1 base, with 14 bases left between them. The CDR3 runs to 17 residues. The CDR3 spells CASSPPDSLRGTDTQYF. CDR3 nucleotides: TGTGCCAGCTCACCACCGGACTCCCTGCGAGGCACAGATACGCAGTATTTT.

The CDR3 DNA sequence: TGTGCCAGCAGCTTGAGGGCCGCGACCAAAAACATTCAGTACTTC. The encoded protein is CASSLRAATKNIQYF. This chain joins TRBV7-2 and TRBJ2-4; a weak D match, TRBD2 (5 bases). The CDR3 runs to 15 residues. Germline values: CDR1 SGHTA, CDR2 FQGNSA. V was trimmed by 3 bases and J by 2 bases, leaving 11 bases between them.

The chain recombines TRBV6-1 with TRBJ1-2; D unresolved. V was pared by 0 bases and J by 10 bases, with 15 bases between. CDR3 length equals 14 residues. Germline V gene sequence: CDR1 MNHNS, CDR2 SASEGT. CDR3 amino acids: CASSEATGLLSYTF. The CDR3, as DNA: TGTGCCAGCAGTGAAGCGACGGGGTTGTTGTCCTACACCTTC.

V usage is TRBV9 and J usage is TRBJ1-4, with 8 bases identical to TRBD1. In germline, CDR1 is SGDLS, CDR2 YYNGEE. J was trimmed by 8 bases and V by 0 bases; bases with no gene match: 0. The CDR3 has 13 residues. CDR3 bases: TGTGCCAGCAGCGTAGGGGACAGGGAAAAACTGTTTTTT. Amino acids: CASSVGDREKLFF.

The J gene is TRBJ1-1, the V gene TRBV6-6, with D possibly matching TRBD1 (5 bases). The germline gives CDR1 MNHNY, CDR2 SVGAGI (reference sequence). Trimming stripped 2 bases from V and 2 bases from J, with 9 bases between. The CDR3 contains 14 residues. CDR3 in DNA: TGTGCCAGCAGTTACCGACAGATTAACACTGAAGCTTTCTTT. Translating gives CASSYRQINTEAFF.

The chain has TRBV2 and TRBJ1-5; 7 bases are a match to TRBD1. Per germline, CDR1 SNHLY and CDR2 FYNNEI. The CDR3 is 14 residues long. With 6 bases clipped from V and 5 bases from J, the junction kept 7 bases outside the gene matches. The CDR3 bases are TGTGCCAGCAGCCTCCGACAGGGAGATCAGCCCCAGCATTTT. This codes for CASSLRQGDQPQHF.

This chain joins TRBV28 and TRBJ1-2; a possible D gene is TRBD1 (6 bases). V was cut by 5 bases and J by 2 bases, with 9 bases left in between. Germline lookup yields CDR1 MDHEN and CDR2 SYDVKM. The CDR3 is made up of 13 amino acids. CDR3 DNA sequence: TGTGCCAGCAGTACAGGGACCAACTATGGCTACACCTTC. The encoded protein is CASSTGTNYGYTF.

The V gene is TRBV7-8, the J gene TRBJ1-6; 7 nucleotides agree with TRBD1. The CDR3 loop spans 14 amino acids. From germline, CDR1 is SGHVS and CDR2 FQNEAQ. V shed 5 bases and J 7 bases; nucleotides not matched to a gene: 5. The CDR3, as DNA: TGTGCCAGCAGCGACCGGGACAGCAATTCACCCCTCCACTTT. Its translation: CASSDRDSNSPLHF.

J is TRBJ1-5 and V is TRBV10-2; TRBD1 might be the D (6 bases). The germline V and J ends were trimmed by 6 bases and 7 bases, with 13 bases remaining between them. CDR3 length: 13 residues. The germline CDR1 and CDR2 sequences are WSHSY and SAAADI. The CDR3 loop reads CASRQGLMQPQHF. Here the CDR3 DNA reads TGCGCCAGCAGGCAGGGGCTGATGCAGCCCCAGCATTTT.

The chain combines TRBV21-1 with TRBJ2-7; the table's D call, TRBD2, has no DNA check behind it. TRBV21-1 is described as a pseudogene. The CDR3 is 15 residues long. The CDR3 coding sequence is TGTGCCAGCAGCAATGGGCGGGAGGGCCCCCACGAGCAGTACTTC. Encoded protein: CASSNGREGPHEQYF.

The sample holds one count of this clone. The CDR3 loop is CSGTEGRTLTNTGELFF. DNA of the CDR3: TGCAGCGGCACCGAAGGGCGGACATTGACGAACACCGGGGAGCTGTTTTTT. This chain links TRBV29-1 with TRBJ2-2; D perhaps matches TRBD1 (5 bases). CDR3 length: 17 residues. The ends were cut back, 7 bases at V and 0 bases at J, with 21 bases in the middle. Germline CDR1 SQVTM, CDR2 ANQGSEA.

This chain joins TRBV4-2 and TRBJ2-2; 8 nucleotides align to TRBD2. The CDR3 has 16 amino acids. In germline, CDR1 is LGHNA, CDR2 YNFKEQ. V shed 4 bases, J shed 8 bases, and the junction held 12 bases outside the gene matches. The CDR3 DNA reads as TGTGCCAGCAGCCGCAACCCTACTAGCGGAGAAGGGGAGCTGTTTTTT. Its translation is CASSRNPTSGEGELFF.

This clone was seen more than once but under ten times. The chain combines TRBV19 with TRBJ2-6, with a weak D call TRBD2 (5 bases). V gave up 0 bases and J gave up 4 bases, with 10 bases separating them. The CDR3 has 16 residues. Per the germline V gene, CDR1 is LNHDA and CDR2 is SQIVND (reference sequence). The CDR3 loop is CASSIEGSRGANVLTF. The CDR3, as DNA: TGTGCCAGTAGTATAGAGGGGAGCCGCGGGGCCAACGTCCTGACTTTC.

The gene calls are TRBV6-5 and TRBJ2-1; the match to TRBD2 covers 10 bases. The CDR3 consists of 16 residues. Germline loops: CDR1 MNHEY, CDR2 SVGAGI. J was trimmed by 6 bases and V by 1 base; bases with no gene match: 6. The CDR3 is CASSYWRLAGVNEQFF. The CDR3 bases are TGTGCCAGCAGTTACTGGAGGCTAGCGGGAGTCAATGAGCAGTTCTTC.

The chain joins TRBV12-3 or TRBV12-4 to TRBJ1-6, with 7 bases aligning to TRBD1. The trim removed 8 bases at V and 4 bases at J, leaving 2 bases unmatched. This CDR3 is 13 amino acids long. The DNA for the CDR3 is TGTGCCAGCTCAGGGGGTTATAATTCACCCCTCCACTTT. Its translation is CASSGGYNSPLHF.

This CDR3 is CASTTGQPNEKLFF. The DNA for the CDR3 is TGTGCCAGCACCACTGGACAGCCTAATGAAAAACTGTTTTTT. The chain recombines TRBV9 with TRBJ1-4; a weak D match, TRBD1 (6 bases). Trimming left V 6 bases short and J 3 bases short, with 12 bases between. CDR3 length: 14 amino acids. CDR1 and CDR2 from the germline V gene are SGDLS and YYNGEE.

The chain couples TRBV10-3 to TRBJ2-2; 7 bases line up with TRBD1. Trimming took 6 bases from V and 2 from J; bases not matched to a gene: 12. This CDR3 region has 17 residues. Per germline, CDR1 ENHRY and CDR2 SYGVKD. The CDR3 region has the DNA TGTGCCATCAGGACCTCGACAGGGTCCAAAAACACCGGGGAGCTGTTTTTT. It translates to CAIRTSTGSKNTGELFF.

This chain joins TRBV18 and TRBJ2-1; TRBD2 matches 8 bases. The V gene's germline CDR1 is KGHSH and CDR2 LQKENI. The CDR3 spans 16 residues. The V segment lost 1 base and the J segment 4 bases; nucleotides outside the gene matches: 6. CDR3: CASSPQPSGGYNEQFF. Written as DNA, the CDR3 is TGTGCCAGCTCACCACAACCCAGCGGGGGTTACAATGAGCAGTTCTTC.